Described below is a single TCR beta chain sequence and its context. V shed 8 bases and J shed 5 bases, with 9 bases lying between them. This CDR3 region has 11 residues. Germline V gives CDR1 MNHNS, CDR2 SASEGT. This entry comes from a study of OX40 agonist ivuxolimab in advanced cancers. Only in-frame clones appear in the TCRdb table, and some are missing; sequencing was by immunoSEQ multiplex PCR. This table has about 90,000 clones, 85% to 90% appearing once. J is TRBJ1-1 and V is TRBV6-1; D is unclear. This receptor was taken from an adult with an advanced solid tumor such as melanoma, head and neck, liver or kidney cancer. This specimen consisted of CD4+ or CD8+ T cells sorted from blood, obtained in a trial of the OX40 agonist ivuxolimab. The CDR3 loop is CASQLGTEAFF. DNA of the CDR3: TGTGCCAGCCAGCTCGGGACTGAAGCTTTCTTT.